This T cell receptor beta chain was found in a study of T-cell reconstitution after alpha-beta-depleted transplantation in children. This clonotype was detected only a few times. Its antigen remains unknown. Germline CDR1 reads MGHRA; CDR2 reads YSYEKL. This CDR3 is 16 amino acids long. The V and J ends lost 2 bases and 6 bases, in that order; junction bases with no gene match: 5. Regarding the study as a whole: By about two months after transplant, alpha-beta T cells reportedly arose from several hundred graft clones that had expanded. Once a year had passed after transplant, T-cell counts and diversity came mostly from newly produced T cells.

Molecular barcoding with unique molecular identifiers was used for the TCRbeta library. TCRdb recomputed calls from the PCR reads with MiXCR, one row per CDR3 protein. This sample carries roughly 70,000 distinct CDR3 sequences, approximately 4.4% of them seen once, and the ten largest clones take over 15%. V gene TRBV4-1 combines with J gene TRBJ2-1; 12 bases fit TRBD2. This clonotype originated in a boy under two years old who had a stem cell transplant for acute myeloid leukemia, so the T cells may come from the graft donor. This specimen consisted of PBMCs, mostly from graft donor cells, obtained 180 days after TCRalphabeta/CD19-depleted stem cell transplant. The CDR3 loop is CASSQPTSGGFNEQFF. The CDR3 DNA is TGCGCCAGCAGCCAACCTACTAGCGGGGGGTTCAATGAGCAGTTCTTC.